This T cell receptor (beta chain) was sequenced during a study of high-grade serous ovarian cancer treatment subgroups. Study observations and caveats: Same-patient tumor repertoires overlapped at roughly 0.095 to 0.8; different patients barely overlapped.

With regard to this clone: As yet, its antigen is unknown.

The germline V gene has CDR1 MDHEN and CDR2 SYDVKM. Between the trimmed V and J ends, which lost 7 bases and 1 base, there was a span of 17 bases. The CDR3 length is 16 residues. TCRdb's copy holds only in-frame clones and misses some; the assay was immunoSEQ multiplex PCR. Of about 28,000 clones listed, approximately 79% are singletons. The tumor samples were collected prior to definitive surgery or chemotherapy. The material sequenced was tumor tissue. The sequence was obtained from a human donor with high-grade serous ovarian cancer. J is TRBJ2-1 and V is TRBV28; D is possibly TRBD1 (6 bases). In nucleotides, the CDR3 is TGTGCCAGCACCTACCAACGGGACACTTCCTACAATGAGCAGTTCTTC. Protein product: CASTYQRDTSYNEQFF.